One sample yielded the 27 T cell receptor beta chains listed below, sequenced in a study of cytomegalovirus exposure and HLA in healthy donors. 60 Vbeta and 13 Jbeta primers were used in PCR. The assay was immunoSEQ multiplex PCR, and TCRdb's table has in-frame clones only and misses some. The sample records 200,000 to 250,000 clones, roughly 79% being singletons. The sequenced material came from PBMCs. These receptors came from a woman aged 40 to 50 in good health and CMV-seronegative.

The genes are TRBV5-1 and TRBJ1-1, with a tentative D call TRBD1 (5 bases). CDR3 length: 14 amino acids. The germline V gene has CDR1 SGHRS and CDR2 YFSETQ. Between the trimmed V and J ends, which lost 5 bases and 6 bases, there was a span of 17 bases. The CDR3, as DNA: TGCGCCAGCAGTTCGCAGGGAATTGAGGCTGAAGCTTTCTTT. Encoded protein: CASSSQGIEAEAFF.

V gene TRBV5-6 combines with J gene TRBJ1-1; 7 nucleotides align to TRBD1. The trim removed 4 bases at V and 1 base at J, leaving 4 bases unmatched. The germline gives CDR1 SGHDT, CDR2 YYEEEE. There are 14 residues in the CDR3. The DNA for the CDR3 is TGTGCCAGCAGCGCGACAGGGAGGAACACTGAAGCTTTCTTT. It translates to CASSATGRNTEAFF.

The CDR3 region has the DNA TGTGCCAGCAGCCAAAAAGGGGGTTATAGCAATCAGCCCCAGCATTTT. It yields the protein CASSQKGGYSNQPQHF. The V call is TRBV7-2, the J call TRBJ1-5; D may be TRBD1 (6 bases). The germline V gene has CDR1 SGHTA and CDR2 FQGNSA. The V and J ends lost 5 bases and 0 bases respectively, with 14 bases between them. This CDR3 spans 16 amino acids.

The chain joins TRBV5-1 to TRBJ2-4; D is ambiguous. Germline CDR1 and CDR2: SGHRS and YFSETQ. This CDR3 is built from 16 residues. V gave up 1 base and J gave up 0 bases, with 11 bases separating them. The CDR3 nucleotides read TGCGCCAGCAGCTTGACATCTTCCCTAGCCAAAAACATTCAGTACTTC. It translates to CASSLTSSLAKNIQYF.

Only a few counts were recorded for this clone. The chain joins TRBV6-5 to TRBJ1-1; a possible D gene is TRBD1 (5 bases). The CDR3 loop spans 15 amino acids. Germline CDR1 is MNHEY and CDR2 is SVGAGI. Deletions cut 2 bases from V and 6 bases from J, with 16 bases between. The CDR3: CASSYPAATGAEAFF. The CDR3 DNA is TGTGCCAGCAGTTACCCGGCCGCTACAGGAGCTGAAGCTTTCTTT.

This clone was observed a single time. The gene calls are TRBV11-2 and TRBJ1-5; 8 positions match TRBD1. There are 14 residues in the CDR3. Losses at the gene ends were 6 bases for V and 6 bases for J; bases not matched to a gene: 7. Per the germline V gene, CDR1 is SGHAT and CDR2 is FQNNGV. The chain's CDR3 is CASSQTGVGQPQHF. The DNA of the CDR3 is TGTGCCAGCAGTCAGACAGGGGTGGGTCAGCCCCAGCATTTT.

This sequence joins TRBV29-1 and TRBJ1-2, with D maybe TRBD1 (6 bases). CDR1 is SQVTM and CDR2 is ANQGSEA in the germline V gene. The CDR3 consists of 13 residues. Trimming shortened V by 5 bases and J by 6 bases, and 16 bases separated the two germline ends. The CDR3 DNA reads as TGCAGCGTTCTACCGTGGACAGAGAATGGCTACACCTTC. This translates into CSVLPWTENGYTF. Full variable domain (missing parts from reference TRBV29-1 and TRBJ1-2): SAVISQKPSRDICQRGTSLTIQCQVDSQVTMMFWYRQQPGQSLTLIATANQGSEATYESGFVIDKFPISRPNLTFSTLTVSNMSPEDSSIYLCSVLPWTENGYTFGSGTRLTVV.

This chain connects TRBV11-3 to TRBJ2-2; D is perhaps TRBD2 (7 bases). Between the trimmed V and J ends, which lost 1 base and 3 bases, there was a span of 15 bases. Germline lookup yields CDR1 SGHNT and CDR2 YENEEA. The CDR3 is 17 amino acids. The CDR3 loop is CASSLGWGGPDTGELFF. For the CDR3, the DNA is TGTGCCAGCAGCTTAGGTTGGGGGGGGCCGGACACCGGGGAGCTGTTTTTT.

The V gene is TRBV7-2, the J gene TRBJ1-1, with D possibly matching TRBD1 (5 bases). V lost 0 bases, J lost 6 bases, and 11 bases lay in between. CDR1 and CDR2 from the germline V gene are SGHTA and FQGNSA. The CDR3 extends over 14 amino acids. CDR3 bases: TGTGCCAGCAGCTTAGCGGGGGGAGCGGCTGAAGCTTTCTTT. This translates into CASSLAGGAAEAFF.

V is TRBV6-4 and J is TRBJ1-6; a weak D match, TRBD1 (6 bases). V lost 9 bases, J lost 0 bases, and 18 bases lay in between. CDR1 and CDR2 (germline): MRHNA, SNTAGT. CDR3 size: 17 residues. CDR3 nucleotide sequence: TGTGCCAGAGCCAAAGAGGGGGACATCTCCTATAATTCACCCCTCCACTTT. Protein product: CARAKEGDISYNSPLHF.

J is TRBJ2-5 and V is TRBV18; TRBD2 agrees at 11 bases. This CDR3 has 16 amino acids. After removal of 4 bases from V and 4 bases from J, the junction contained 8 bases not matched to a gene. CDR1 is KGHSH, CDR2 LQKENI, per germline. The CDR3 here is CASSLTSGGPGETQYF. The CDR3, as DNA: TGTGCCAGCTCACTCACTAGCGGGGGCCCGGGAGAGACCCAGTACTTC.

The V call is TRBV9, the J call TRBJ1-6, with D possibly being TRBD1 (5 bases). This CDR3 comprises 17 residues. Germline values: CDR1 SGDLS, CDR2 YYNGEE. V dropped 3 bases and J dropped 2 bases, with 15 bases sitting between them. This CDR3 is CASSEGPGRTYNSPLHF. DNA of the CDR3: TGTGCCAGCAGCGAAGGACCAGGGAGGACCTATAATTCACCCCTCCACTTT. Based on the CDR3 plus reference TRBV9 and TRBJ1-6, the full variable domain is DSGVTQTPKHLITATGQRVTLRCSPRSGDLSVYWYQQSLDQGLQFLIQYYNGEERAKGNILERFSAQQFPDLHSELNLSSLELGDSALYFCASSEGPGRTYNSPLHFGNGTRLTVT.

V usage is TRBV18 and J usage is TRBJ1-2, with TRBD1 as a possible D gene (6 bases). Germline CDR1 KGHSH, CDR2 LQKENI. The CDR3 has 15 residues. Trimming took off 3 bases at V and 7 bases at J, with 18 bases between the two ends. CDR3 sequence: CASSPSTVGGGGYTF. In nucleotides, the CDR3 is TGTGCCAGCTCACCCAGTACGGTTGGGGGCGGTGGCTACACCTTC.

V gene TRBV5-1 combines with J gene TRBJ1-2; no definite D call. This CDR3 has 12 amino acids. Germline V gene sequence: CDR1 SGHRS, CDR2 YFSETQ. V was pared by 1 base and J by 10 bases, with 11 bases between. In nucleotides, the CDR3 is TGCGCCAGCAGCTTGATTTCAGATGACTACACCTTC. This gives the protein CASSLISDDYTF.

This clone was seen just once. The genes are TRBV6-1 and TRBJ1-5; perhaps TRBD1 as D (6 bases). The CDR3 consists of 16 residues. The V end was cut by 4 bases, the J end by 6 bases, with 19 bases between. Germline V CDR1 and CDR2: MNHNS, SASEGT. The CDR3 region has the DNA TGTGCCAGCAGTGTCAGTCCCGGGGGGGGCGGTCAGCCCCAGCATTTT. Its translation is CASSVSPGGGGQPQHF.

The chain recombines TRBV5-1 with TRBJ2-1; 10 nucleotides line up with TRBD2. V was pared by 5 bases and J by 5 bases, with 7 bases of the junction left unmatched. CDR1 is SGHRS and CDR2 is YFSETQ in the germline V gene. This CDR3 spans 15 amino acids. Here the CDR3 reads CASRLSGGGHNEQFF. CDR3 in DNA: TGCGCCAGCAGGCTAAGCGGGGGGGGTCACAATGAGCAGTTCTTC.

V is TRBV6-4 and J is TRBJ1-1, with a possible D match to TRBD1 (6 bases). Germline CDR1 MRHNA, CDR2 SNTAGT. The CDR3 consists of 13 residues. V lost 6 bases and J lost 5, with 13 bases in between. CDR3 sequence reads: CASSANRETEAFF. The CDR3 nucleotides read TGTGCCAGCAGCGCGAACAGGGAAACTGAAGCTTTCTTT.

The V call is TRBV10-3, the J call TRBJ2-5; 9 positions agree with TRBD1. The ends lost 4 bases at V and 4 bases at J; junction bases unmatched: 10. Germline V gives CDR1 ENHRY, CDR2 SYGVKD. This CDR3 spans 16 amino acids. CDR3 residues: CAISGPTGGGGETQYF. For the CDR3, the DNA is TGTGCCATCAGTGGTCCGACAGGGGGGGGCGGAGAGACCCAGTACTTC.

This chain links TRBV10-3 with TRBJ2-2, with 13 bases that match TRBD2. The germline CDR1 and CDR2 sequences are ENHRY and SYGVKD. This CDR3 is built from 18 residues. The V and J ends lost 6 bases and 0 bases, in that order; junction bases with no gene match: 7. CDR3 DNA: TGTGCCATCAGAACGACTAGCGGGGGGCTCGCGAACACCGGGGAGCTGTTTTTT. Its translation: CAIRTTSGGLANTGELFF.

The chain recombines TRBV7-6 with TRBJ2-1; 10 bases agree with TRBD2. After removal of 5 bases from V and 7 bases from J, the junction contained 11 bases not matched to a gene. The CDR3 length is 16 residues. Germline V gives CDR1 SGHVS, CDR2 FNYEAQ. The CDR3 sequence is CASSGYSGGAFNEQFF. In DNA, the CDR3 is TGTGCCAGCAGCGGATACAGCGGGGGGGCTTTTAATGAGCAGTTCTTC.

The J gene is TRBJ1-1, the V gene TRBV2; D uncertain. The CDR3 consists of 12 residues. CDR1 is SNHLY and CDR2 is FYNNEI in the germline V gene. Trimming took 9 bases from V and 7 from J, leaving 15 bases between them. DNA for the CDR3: TGTGCCAGTTTTCAGGAAAGCTTTGAAGCTTTCTTT. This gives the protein CASFQESFEAFF.

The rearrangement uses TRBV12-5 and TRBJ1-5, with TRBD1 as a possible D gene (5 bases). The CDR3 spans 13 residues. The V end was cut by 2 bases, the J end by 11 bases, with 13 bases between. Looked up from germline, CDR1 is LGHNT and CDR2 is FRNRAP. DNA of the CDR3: TGTGCTAGTGGTTTGTTTACCGACAGTACCCAGCATTTT. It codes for CASGLFTDSTQHF.

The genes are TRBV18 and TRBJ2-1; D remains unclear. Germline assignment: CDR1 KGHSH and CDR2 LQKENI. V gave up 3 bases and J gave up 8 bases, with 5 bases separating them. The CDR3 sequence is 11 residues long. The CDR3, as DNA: TGTGCCAGCTCACCCGCGGATGAGCAGTTCTTC. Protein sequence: CASSPADEQFF.

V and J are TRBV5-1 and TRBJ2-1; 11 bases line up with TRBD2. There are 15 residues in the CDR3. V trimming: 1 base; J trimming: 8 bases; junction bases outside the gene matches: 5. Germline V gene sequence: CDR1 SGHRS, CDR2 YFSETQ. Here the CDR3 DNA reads TGCGCCAGCAGCTTGTCTACTAGCGGGGGCGATGAGCAGTTCTTC. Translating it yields CASSLSTSGGDEQFF.

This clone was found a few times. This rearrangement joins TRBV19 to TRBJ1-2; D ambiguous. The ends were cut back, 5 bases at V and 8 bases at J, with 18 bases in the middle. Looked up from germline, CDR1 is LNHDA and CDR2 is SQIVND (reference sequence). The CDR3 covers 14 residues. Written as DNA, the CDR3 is TGTGCCAGTAGTCCCCCGGGAAGGGTCGGCGGCTACACCTTC. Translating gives CASSPPGRVGGYTF.

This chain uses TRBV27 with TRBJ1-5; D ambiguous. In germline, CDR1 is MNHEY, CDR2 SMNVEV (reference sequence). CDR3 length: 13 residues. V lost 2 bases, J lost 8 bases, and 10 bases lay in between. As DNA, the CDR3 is TGTGCCAGCAGTTTAGTGGGCGTGGAGCCCCAGCATTTT. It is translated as CASSLVGVEPQHF.

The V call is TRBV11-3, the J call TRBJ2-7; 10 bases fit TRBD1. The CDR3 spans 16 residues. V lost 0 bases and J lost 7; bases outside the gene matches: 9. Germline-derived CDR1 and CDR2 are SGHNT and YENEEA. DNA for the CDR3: TGTGCCAGCAGCTTAGATCGGAGACAGGGGGCTTGGGAGCAGTACTTC. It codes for CASSLDRRQGAWEQYF. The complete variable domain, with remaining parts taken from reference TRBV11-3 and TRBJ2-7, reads EAGVVQSPRYKIIEKKQPVAFWCNPISGHNTLYWYLQNLGQGPELLIRYENEEAVDDSQLPKDRFSAERLKGVDSTLKIQPAELGDSAVYLCASSLDRRQGAWEQYFGPGTRLTVT.